This is a list of T cell receptor delta chains from one sample in a study of Vδ1+ human thymocytes. TCRdb fed the multiplex PCR reads to CATT. The sample holds some 54,000 delta-chain clones, roughly 15% seen once. The sequenced sample consisted of Vdelta1+ gamma-delta thymocytes from the thymus. The receptors stem from a boy younger than two who had congenital heart surgery. CDR3s include the opening cysteine and the closing phenylalanine or tryptophan. The D gene is left open where the match is weak. Size tells how often a clone was seen (once, few, many) or the class of an expanded clone, and some rows leave it out.

clone_size,d_call,j_call,v_call,cdr3_nt,cdr3_aa
few,TRDD3,TRDJ1,TRDV1,TGTGCTCTTGGGGAAAAAGCCTGGGGGACCGGGAGTGTCGATAAACTCATCTTT,CALGEKAWGTGSVDKLIF
few,TRDD3,TRDJ1,TRDV1,TGTGCTCTTGGGGAACGGGTGGGCCTAAAAGGGATACGCGGATACACCGATAAACTCATCTTT,CALGERVGLKGIRGYTDKLIF
few,TRDD2,TRDJ1,TRDV1,TGTGCTCTTGGGGATAGCAGACCTTCCTACTGGGGATCCCCTAAACTCATCTTT,CALGDSRPSYWGSPKLIF
.,.,TRDJ1,TRDV1,.,CALGDWGGGYVTDKLIF
few,TRDD3,TRDJ1,TRDV2,TGTGCCTGTGGCACTCATACTGGGGGATACGGTAGGACCGATAAACTCATCTTT,CACGTHTGGYGRTDKLIF
.,.,TRDJ1,TRDV1,TGTGCTCTTGGGGAACTTTGGACCGATAAACTCATCTTT,CALGELWTDKLIF
few,TRDD3,TRDJ1,TRDV1,TGTGCTCTTGGGCCTCGGCCTTCCCGTCCATGGGGGATACGCCCCGATAAACTCATCTTT,CALGPRPSRPWGIRPDKLIF
few,TRDD3,TRDJ1,TRDV1,TGTGCTCTTGGGGACCTTACCAGTTTCTACTGGGGGATACTGAGACACACCGATAAACTCATCTTT,CALGDLTSFYWGILRHTDKLIF
.,.,TRDJ1,TRDV1,TGTGCTCTTGGGGCCCCGTCTTGGCTGGGGAGGCACGGGTACACCGATAAACTCATCTTT,CALGAPSWLGRHGYTDKLIF
.,TRDD3,TRDJ1,TRDV1,TGTGCTCTTGGGAAAAACTGGGGGATCCTACCTTACACCGATAAACTCATCTTT,CALGKNWGILPYTDKLIF
.,TRDD3,TRDJ1,TRDV1,TGTGCTCCATTTAGGGGGATAGGTGTCACCGATAAACTCATCTTT,CAPFRGIGVTDKLIF
many,TRDD3,TRDJ1,TRDV2,TGTGCCTGTGACACCGAAGGGGGATACGTCGCCTACACCGATAAACTCATCTTT,CACDTEGGYVAYTDKLIF
few,.,TRDJ1,TRDV1,TGTGCTCTCGGTTCTCCATCCTTCCTATACTGGGGGCCCGATAAACTCATCTTT,CALGSPSFLYWGPDKLIF
.,TRDD3,TRDJ1,TRDV1,TGTGCTCTTGGGAAGATACCTATAACTGGGGGATCCCACACCGATAAACTCATCTTT,CALGKIPITGGSHTDKLIF
.,TRDD2,TRDJ1,TRDV1,TGTGCTCTTGGGGGTTTCCAACTTCCTACAGTGGTCCGGGGGACGTACACCGATAAACTCATCTTT,CALGGFQLPTVVRGTYTDKLIF
.,TRDD3,TRDJ1,TRDV1,TGTGCTCTTGGGGAGGGGCTCGGATACATGGGGGATACGCGGGACACCGATAAACTCATCTTT,CALGEGLGYMGDTRDTDKLIF
few,TRDD3,TRDJ1,TRDV1,TGTGCTCTTGGGGAACTCCTACGACGGGGGGATAGACCCGATAAACTCATCTTT,CALGELLRRGDRPDKLIF
medium-sized,.,TRDJ1,TRDV2,TGTGCCTGTGACTTCAGTACTGGATACACCGATAAACTCATCTTT,CACDFSTGYTDKLIF
.,TRDD3,TRDJ1,TRDV1,TGTGCTCTTGGGCCGAGGGGGGACGCAGTACTGGGGGATCAAGGCCATGGCCTAAGGTCCACCGATAAACTCATCTTT,CALGPRGDAVLGDQGHGLRSTDKLIF
.,.,TRDJ1,TRDV1,TGTGCTCTTGGGGAACTCTGGCCCCGGCGGGGACTCATCTTT,CALGELWPRRGLIF
.,TRDD3,TRDJ1,TRDV1,TGTGCTCTTGGCCACCCTCCCCTCCGAGTACTGGGGGATGGAAAACTCATCTTT,CALGHPPLRVLGDGKLIF
.,TRDD3,TRDJ1,TRDV1,TGTGCTCTTGGGTTTTCAGTTCCTACTGGGGGATACGTGCAAGGGGATGAACTCATCTTT,CALGFSVPTGGYVQGDELIF
few,.,TRDJ1,TRDV3,TGTGCCTTTAGCCAAGCTTGCCCCACCGATAAACTCATCTTT,CAFSQACPTDKLIF
.,.,TRDJ1,TRDV1,TGTGCTCTTGGGGTCCTTCCTACGGGGGATACGCCACACGGGTACACCGATAAACTCATCTTT,CALGVLPTGDTPHGYTDKLIF
few,TRDD3,TRDJ1,TRDV1,TGTGCTCTTGCTCCGAGGGGGGGGATTTTCGCCGATAAACTCATCTTT,CALAPRGGIFADKLIF
few,TRDD3,TRDJ1,TRDV1,TGTGCTCTTGGGGAACTACCCGGTATATCCCCATCGTGTACTGGGGGATACGATGATAAACTCATCTTT,CALGELPGISPSCTGGYDDKLIF
.,.,TRDJ1,TRDV1,TGTGCTCTTGGGGAAACGGGGAGCCTCCCCCATGGGAACACCGATAAACTCATCTTT,CALGETGSLPHGNTDKLIF
.,TRDD3,TRDJ1,TRDV1,TGTTCTCTTGGGGGCCCGCTAGGGCTGGGGGATTACACCGATAAACTCATCTTT,CSLGGPLGLGDYTDKLIF
few,.,TRDJ1,TRDV1,TGTGCTCTTGGGGAGGCCTTCCTTTCTACGAGGTGGGGGACCCCGGGGGGTCACCACACCGATAAACTCATCTTT,CALGEAFLSTRWGTPGGHHTDKLIF
.,.,TRDJ1,TRDV3,TGTGCCTTTTTCCTAAGGGGGGTACGCTCATACACCGATAAACTCATCTTT,CAFFLRGVRSYTDKLIF
.,.,TRDJ1,TRDV1,TGTGCTCTTGGGGAACTAACACCCTTCCCCACGGTGGGGGGCCTGTACACCGATAAACTCATCTTT,CALGELTPFPTVGGLYTDKLIF
.,.,TRDJ1,TRDV1,TGTGCTCTTGGGGAATTATCGTGTCCCGCACTAAGGGGGGACACCGATAAACTCATCTTT,CALGELSCPALRGDTDKLIF
medium-sized,TRDD3,TRDJ1,TRDV2,TGTGCAAGCTTCGTACTGGGGACCGATAAACTCATCTTT,CASFVLGTDKLIF
few,TRDD3,TRDJ1,TRDV1,TGTGCTCTTGGGGAATTAACCCTTCGCTACTGGGGGATATACGATAAACTCATCTTT,CALGELTLRYWGIYDKLIF
few,TRDD3,TRDJ1,TRDV1,TGTGCTCTTGGGGAACCCTTCTCTGGTTACTGGGGACCAAGTAACAAACTCATCTTT,CALGEPFSGYWGPSNKLIF
.,TRDD3,TRDJ1,TRDV1,TGTGCTCTTGGGGATGCCCTCGGGTACTGGGGGATACAGGGACTCATCTTT,CALGDALGYWGIQGLIF
few,.,TRDJ2,TRDV1,TGTGCTCTTGGGGCCCTTCGGGCCCCGTTCAAGTACTGGGCTTCAGCACAACTCTTCTTT,CALGALRAPFKYWASAQLFF
.,.,TRDJ1,TRDV1,TGTGCTCTTGGGGTCCAGGACCTCTTCGGAAAACTCATCTTT,CALGVQDLFGKLIF
.,TRDD2,TRDJ1,TRDV2,TGTGCCTGTGAGACTTCCTACGGTGGTGACTCGCCTCCCGGTAAACTCATCTTT,CACETSYGGDSPPGKLIF
.,TRDD2,TRDJ1,TRDV1,TGTGCTCTTGTGAAATTCGCCTTCCTACGCCGACGGGAGGGATGGGCCGATAAACTCATCTTT,CALVKFAFLRRREGWADKLIF
.,.,TRDJ1,TRDV1,TGTGCTCTTGGGGGCCCCTTCCTACAGGTACTGGGGGACTTGTACACCGATAAACTCATCTTT,CALGGPFLQVLGDLYTDKLIF
few,.,TRDJ1,TRDV1,TGTGCTCTTATGTGGATAAGGAGGGGAACCGATAAACTCATCTTT,CALMWIRRGTDKLIF
.,TRDD3,TRDJ1,TRDV1,TGTGCTCTTGGATCAGCCTCCTCCCGACCTCCTTACTGGGGGATACGAAAGCGTGGGCCCGATAAACTCATCTTT,CALGSASSRPPYWGIRKRGPDKLIF
few,.,TRDJ1,TRDV1,TGTGCTCTTGGGGAACTATTGGCTCCACCCACCGATAAACACATCTTT,CALGELLAPPTDKHIF
few,TRDD3,TRDJ4,TRAV29/DV5,TGTGCAGTGTACACGTACTGGGGGTGCGCCAGACCCCTGATCTTT,CAVYTYWGCARPLIF
.,TRDD3,TRDJ1,TRDV1,TGTGCTCTTGGGGAACTCGCCGAGTACTGGGGGATACTGCATACCGATAAACTCATCTTT,CALGELAEYWGILHTDKLIF
.,TRDD3,TRDJ1,TRDV1,TGTGCTCTTGGGGAACTCGGGTTCCGAGTACTGGGGGATACGGGTCAAATTAGTCGGTACACCGATAAACTCATCTTT,CALGELGFRVLGDTGQISRYTDKLIF
.,.,TRDJ1,TRDV1,TGTGCTCTTGGGGAGCCGTCCTTCCTACGAAACTGGGGGACGTACACCGATAAACTCATCTTT,CALGEPSFLRNWGTYTDKLIF
few,.,TRDJ1,TRDV1,TGTGCCCTTGGGGAACTGCCCGGGGTACTGGGAAGTTACACCGATAAACTCATCTTT,CALGELPGVLGSYTDKLIF
few,.,TRDJ1,TRDV1,TGTGCTCTTGGGGAAATGCGGCGGAGAAAGTACACCGATAAACTCATCTTT,CALGEMRRRKYTDKLIF
.,.,TRDJ1,TRDV1,TGTGCTCTTGGGGGCCTCCTGTATCACGATAAACTCATCTTT,CALGGLLYHDKLIF
.,TRDD3,TRDJ1,TRDV1,TGTGCTCTTGGGGACATTACGGAGCCCTACTGGGGGAATCTTTACACCGATAAACTCATCTTT,CALGDITEPYWGNLYTDKLIF
few,TRDD3,TRDJ1,TRDV1,TGTGCTCTTGGGGGCCCAATTTCCTACTGGGGGATACCCGATAAACTCATCTTT,CALGGPISYWGIPDKLIF
.,TRDD3,TRDJ1,TRDV1,TGTGCTCTTGGGATACCCTGGGGGGGCGATAAACTCATCTTT,CALGIPWGGDKLIF
few,TRDD2,TRDJ1,TRDV1,TGTGCTCTTGGGGATCCCCCTTCCTACATCGATAAACTCATCTTT,CALGDPPSYIDKLIF
.,.,TRDJ1,TRDV1,TGTGCTCTTGGGTCCACCAAACGTCCTTATCTTATACTCGTAAGGGAACTCATCTTT,CALGSTKRPYLILVRELIF
.,.,TRDJ1,TRDV1,TGTGCTCTTGGGGAACCCGGCCCTTGGGGGTCCGCCAGGTACACCGATAAACTCATCTTT,CALGEPGPWGSARYTDKLIF